This T cell receptor beta chain appears in the sequencing data of a study of read filtering for tumor transcriptome and immune sequencing. Background on the study: Revised staging placed roughly 8 patients in R-ISS I, about 15 in II, six or seven in III. Findings and limits, study-wide: This fraction held mixed bone marrow immune cells after CD138-negative sorting. In IR-seq, single-read clonotypes were roughly 82% of clonotypes but 3% to 3.5% of reads.

From about 400 ng of RNA, a library with molecular barcoded alpha/delta and beta/gamma adaptors was made. A single record per CDR3 protein comes from TCRdb applying MiXCR to the reads. The data contain roughly 56,000 distinct CDR3 sequences, approximately 19% of them singletons. V dropped 6 bases and J dropped 0 bases, with 4 bases sitting between them. CDR1 is MNHEY and CDR2 is SVGAGI in the germline V gene. The CDR3 runs 12 residues. As to this clonotype: Its cognate antigen is unknown.

Every patient had bone marrow sampled while the disease was active. The specimen sequenced was a population of CD138-negative cells sorted from bone marrow. This TCR was recovered from a donor at least 40 years old with multiple myeloma. The gene calls are TRBV6-5 and TRBJ2-3; D is unresolved. The CDR3 region is CASRGSTDTQYF. Here the CDR3 DNA reads TGTGCCAGCAGGGGAAGCACAGATACGCAGTATTTT.